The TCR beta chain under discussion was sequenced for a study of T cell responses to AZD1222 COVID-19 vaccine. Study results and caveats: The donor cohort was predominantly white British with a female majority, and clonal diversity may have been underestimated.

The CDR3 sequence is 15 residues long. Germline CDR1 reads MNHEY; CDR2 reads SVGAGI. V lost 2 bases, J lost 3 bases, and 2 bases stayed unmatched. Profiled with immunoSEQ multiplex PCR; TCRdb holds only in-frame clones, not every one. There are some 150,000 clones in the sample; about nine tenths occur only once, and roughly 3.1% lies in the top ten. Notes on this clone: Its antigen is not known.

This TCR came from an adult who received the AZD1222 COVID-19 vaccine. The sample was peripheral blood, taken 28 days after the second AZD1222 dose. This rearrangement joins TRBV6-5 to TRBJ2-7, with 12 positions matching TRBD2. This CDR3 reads CASSYRTSGIYEQYF. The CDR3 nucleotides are TGTGCCAGCAGTTACAGGACTAGCGGGATCTACGAGCAGTACTTC.